This TCR beta chain was sequenced for a study of metastatic and nonmetastatic thyroid tumors. Study details: Malignant and benign thyroid patients had repertoires compared in peripheral blood and tumor or nodule tissue. Findings and limits, study-wide: In both blood and tumor samples, TCR beta diversity was reported significantly higher for malignant than benign nodules.

In this sample, this clone turned up many times. What it binds is unknown. No patient received treatment before thyroid surgery. Authors' analysis steps: A classifier of distant metastasis in papillary thyroid cancer was built from CDR3 differences (across clinicopathological groups). TCRdb re-analyzed the PCR reads using MiXCR. The V and J calls were not made by the authors but by TCRdb's processing. Seen here are around 23,000 clones, about 20% observed once, and the top ten hold 25% to 35%. This TCR was sampled from a female donor with papillary thyroid cancer or a benign thyroid nodule (not recorded which). Some clones in this sample may be carry-over from other donors' samples. Sequencing was carried out using blood.

CDR3 residues: CASSQRMTLGVNTEAFF. The CDR3 DNA reads as TGCGCCAGCAGCCAACGAATGACGCTAGGGGTGAACACTGAAGCTTTCTTT. The V call is TRBV4-1, the J call TRBJ1-1, with TRBD1 as a possible D gene (5 bases). Germline lookup yields CDR1 MGHRA and CDR2 YSYEKL. This CDR3 is 17 amino acids long. V was cut by 2 bases and J by 0 bases, with 16 bases left in between.